Given below is one TCR beta chain in context. What it recognizes is unknown. This entry belongs to a study of CXCR3-negative and CXCR3-positive naive CD8 T cells. The CDR3 is 14 amino acids. The germline CDR1 and CDR2 sequences are SEHNR and FQNEAQ (reference sequence). Findings and limits, study-wide: Whereas both naive subsets had comparably high diversity, memory CD8+ cells had much lower diversity.

Preparation of TRB cDNA libraries relied on 5' RACE carrying UMI labels. TCRdb reprocessed the 5' RACE reads and reports one entry per CDR3 protein, with no DNA. The sample table includes around 29,000 distinct CDR3 sequences. The TCR originated in a human donor in good health. Some clones in this sample may be carry-over from other donors' samples. This chain joins TRBV7-9 and TRBJ2-5; TCRdb returns TRBD1, unconfirmable since there is no DNA. The material sequenced was memory CD8+ T cells from blood. The chain's CDR3 is CASSLWTGEETQYF.